Many counts were recorded for the clone carrying this TCR beta chain. Its specificity is not known. V was shortened by 0 bases and J by 3 bases, with 12 bases between the two germline ends. The CDR3 contains 16 residues. The germline V gene has CDR1 MNHNS and CDR2 SASEGT. This sample is drawn from a study of neurological immune-mediated disorders. Study results and limitations: No CDR3 amino acid sequences were shared by expanded clones across subjects, suggesting private repertoires in all groups. The greatest TCR clonal expansion occurred in HTLV-1-associated myelopathy and the least in multiple sclerosis, which fell below healthy controls.

The time point is: longitudinal time-point 3. As for the cDNA, it was generated by 5'RACE with 10-nucleotide random UMIs. Every sequencing run generated over 160 million TCR-beta sequences from 15-18 subjects. MiXCR was run by TCRdb on the 5' RACE reads, yielding one entry per CDR3 protein. The table shows 40,000 or so distinct CDR3 sequences, with roughly 13% occurring only once. This clonotype was sampled from a man younger than 40 in good health. The sample taken for sequencing was PBMCs. The chain couples TRBV6-1 to TRBJ2-1; possibly TRBD1 for D (6 bases). Here the CDR3 DNA reads TGTGCCAGCAGTGAAGCCAGGGGAAGGCTCTACAATGAGCAGTTCTTC. This sequence encodes CASSEARGRLYNEQFF.